This TCR beta chain was observed in a study of shared clonotypes between healthy human individuals. Findings and limits, study-wide: It was the non-shared clonotypes that had lower generation probabilities than clonotypes shared by all four donors.

CDR1 is LNHNV, CDR2 YYDKDF, per germline (reference sequence). The V gene lost 7 bases and the J gene lost 5 bases, with 12 bases spanning the gap. The CDR3 extends over 13 amino acids. Terminally differentiated effector memory CD45RA+ cells were excluded from the naive CD8 cells, which were CD45RO-negative and positively selected for CCR7. Adult donors, all healthy and HIV-negative, had no recent acute infections or vaccinations. A note on this clone: Its target is not known.

In the authors' workflow: Sequence data from immunoSEQ were junction-only and lacked quality scores; consequently, filtering differed. Some clones are missing from TCRdb's copy, which holds only in-frame ones; the method was immunoSEQ multiplex PCR. For V, J and clone size, that table is used; D and trimming come from the DNA. The repertoire has 1.5 million to 2.5 million clones, about 94% of them found once; the top ten carry less than 1.5%. The source material was naive CD8+ T cells sorted from blood. The chain recombines TRBV15 with TRBJ2-1; D assignment may be TRBD1 or TRBD2 (5 bases each). The TCR sequence derives from a man between 18 and 35 years old in good health. CDR3 bases: TGTGCCACCAAGGGACCGAACAACAATGAGCAGTTCTTC. Protein sequence: CATKGPNNNEQFF.